This TCR beta chain was profiled in a study of blood T cell repertoires in COVID-19. Profiling relied on immunoSEQ multiplex PCR, and the TCRdb table lists in-frame clones only, not all of them. The sample records about 24,000 clones, about 88% being singletons. Per the germline V gene, CDR1 is SQVTM and CDR2 is ANQGSEA. The CDR3 totals 15 residues. V trimming: 5 bases; J trimming: 8 bases; junction bases outside the gene matches: 9. What was sequenced was peripheral blood. This sequence originates from a man in his 70s with COVID-19, enrolled during active disease. This chain uses TRBV29-1 with TRBJ2-1; 13 positions match TRBD2. The CDR3 coding sequence is TGCAGCGTTCCGACTAGCGGGGGGACCCACGATGAGCAGTTCTTC. Translating it yields CSVPTSGGTHDEQFF.